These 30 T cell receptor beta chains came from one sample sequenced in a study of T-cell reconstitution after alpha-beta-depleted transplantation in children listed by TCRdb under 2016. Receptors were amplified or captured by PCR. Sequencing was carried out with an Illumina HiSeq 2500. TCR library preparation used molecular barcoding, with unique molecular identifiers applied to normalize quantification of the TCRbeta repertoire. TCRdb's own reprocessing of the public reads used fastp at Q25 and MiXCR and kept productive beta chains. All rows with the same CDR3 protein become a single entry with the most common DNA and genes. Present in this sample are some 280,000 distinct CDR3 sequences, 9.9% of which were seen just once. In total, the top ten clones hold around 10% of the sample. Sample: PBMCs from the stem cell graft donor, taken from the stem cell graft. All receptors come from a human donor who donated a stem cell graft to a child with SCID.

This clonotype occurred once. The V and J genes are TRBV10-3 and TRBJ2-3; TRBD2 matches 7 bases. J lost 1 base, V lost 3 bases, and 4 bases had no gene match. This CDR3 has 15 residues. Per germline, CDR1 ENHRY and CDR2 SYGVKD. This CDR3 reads CAISDLAGGTDTQYF. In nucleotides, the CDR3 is TGTGCCATCAGTGACTTGGCGGGGGGCACAGATACGCAGTATTTT.

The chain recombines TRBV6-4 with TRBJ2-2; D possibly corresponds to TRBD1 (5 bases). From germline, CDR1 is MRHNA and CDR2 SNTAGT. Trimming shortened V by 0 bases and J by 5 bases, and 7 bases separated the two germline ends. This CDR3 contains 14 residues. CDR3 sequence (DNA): TGTGCCAGCAGTGACTCGGGGCCAACCGGGGAGCTGTTTTTT. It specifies CASSDSGPTGELFF.

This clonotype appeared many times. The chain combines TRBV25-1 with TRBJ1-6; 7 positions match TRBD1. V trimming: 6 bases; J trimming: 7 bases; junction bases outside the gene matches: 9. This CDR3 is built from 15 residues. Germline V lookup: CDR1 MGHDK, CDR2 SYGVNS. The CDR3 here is CASREETGTNSPLHF. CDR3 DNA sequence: TGTGCCAGCAGAGAAGAGACAGGGACGAATTCACCCCTCCACTTT.

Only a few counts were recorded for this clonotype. The CDR3 nucleotides are TGCGCCAGCAGTCCCCCCTGGGCAGCCGAGCAGTACTTC. Its translation: CASSPPWAAEQYF. The rearrangement joins TRBV5-1 to TRBJ2-7; D gene unclear. CDR3 length: 13 amino acids. The V end lost 5 bases, the J end lost 6 bases, and 15 bases lay between the germline ends. Germline CDR1 SGHRS, CDR2 YFSETQ. Full variable domain (outside the CDR3, taken from reference TRBV5-1 and TRBJ2-7): KAGVTQTPRYLIKTRGQQVTLSCSPISGHRSVSWYQQTPGQGLQFLFEYFSETQRNKGNFPGRFSGRQFSNSRSEMNVSTLELGDSALYLCASSPPWAAEQYFGPGTRLTVT.

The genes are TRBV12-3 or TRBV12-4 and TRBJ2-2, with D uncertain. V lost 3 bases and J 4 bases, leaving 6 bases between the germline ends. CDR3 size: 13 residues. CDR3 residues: CASSFMVTGELFF. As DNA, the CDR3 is TGTGCCAGCAGTTTTATGGTCACCGGGGAGCTGTTTTTT.

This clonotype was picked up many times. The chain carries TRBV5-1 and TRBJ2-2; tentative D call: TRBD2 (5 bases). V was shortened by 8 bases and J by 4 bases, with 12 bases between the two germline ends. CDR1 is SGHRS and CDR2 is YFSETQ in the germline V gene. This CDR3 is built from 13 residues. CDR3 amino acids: CASLGLGTGELFF. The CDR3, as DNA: TGCGCCAGTCTCGGACTTGGCACCGGGGAGCTGTTTTTT.

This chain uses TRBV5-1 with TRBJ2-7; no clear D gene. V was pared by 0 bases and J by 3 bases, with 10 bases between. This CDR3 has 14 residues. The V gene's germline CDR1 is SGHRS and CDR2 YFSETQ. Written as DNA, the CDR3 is TGCGCCAGCAGCTTGGTTAGTGTGGACTACGAGCAGTACTTC. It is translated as CASSLVSVDYEQYF.

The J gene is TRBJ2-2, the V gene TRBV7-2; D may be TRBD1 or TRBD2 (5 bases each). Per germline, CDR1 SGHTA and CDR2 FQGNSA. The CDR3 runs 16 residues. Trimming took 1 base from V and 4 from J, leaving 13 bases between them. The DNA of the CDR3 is TGTGCCAGCAGCTTAGTTGGGGGAAGTGGCACCGGGGAGCTGTTTTTT. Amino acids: CASSLVGGSGTGELFF.

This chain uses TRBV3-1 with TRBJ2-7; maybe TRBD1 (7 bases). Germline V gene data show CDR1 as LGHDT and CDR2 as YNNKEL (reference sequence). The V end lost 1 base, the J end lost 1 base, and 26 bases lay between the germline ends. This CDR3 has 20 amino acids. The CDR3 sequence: CASSQGSTGRGAFSSYEQYF. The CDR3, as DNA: TGTGCCAGCAGCCAAGGTAGCACGGGCAGGGGGGCCTTCTCTTCCTACGAGCAGTACTTC.

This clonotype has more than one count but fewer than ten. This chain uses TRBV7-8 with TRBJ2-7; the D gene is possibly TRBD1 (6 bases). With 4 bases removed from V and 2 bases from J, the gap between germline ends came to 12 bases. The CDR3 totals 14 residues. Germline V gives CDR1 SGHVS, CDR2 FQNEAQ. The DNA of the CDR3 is TGTGCCAGCAGCTCCAGACAGGCAACCTACGAGCAGTACTTC. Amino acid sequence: CASSSRQATYEQYF.

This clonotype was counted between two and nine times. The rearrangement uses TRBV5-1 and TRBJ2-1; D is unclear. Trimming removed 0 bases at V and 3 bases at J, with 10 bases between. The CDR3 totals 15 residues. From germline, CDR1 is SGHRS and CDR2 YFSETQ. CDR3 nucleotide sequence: TGCGCCAGCAGCTTGGTAGGCGAAGGCTACAATGAGCAGTTCTTC. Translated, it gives CASSLVGEGYNEQFF.

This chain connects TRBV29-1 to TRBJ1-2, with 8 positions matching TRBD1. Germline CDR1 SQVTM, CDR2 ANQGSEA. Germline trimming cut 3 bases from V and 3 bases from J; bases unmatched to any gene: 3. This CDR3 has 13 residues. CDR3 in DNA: TGCAGCGTTGACACAGGGGGGTACTATGGCTACACCTTC. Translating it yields CSVDTGGYYGYTF.

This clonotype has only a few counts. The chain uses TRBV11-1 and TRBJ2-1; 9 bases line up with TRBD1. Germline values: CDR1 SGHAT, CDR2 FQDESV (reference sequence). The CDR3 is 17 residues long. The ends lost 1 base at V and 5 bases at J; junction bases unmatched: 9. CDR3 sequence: CASSLGPGTGFNNEQFF. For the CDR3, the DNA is TGTGCCAGCAGCTTAGGCCCGGGGACAGGGTTCAACAATGAGCAGTTCTTC.

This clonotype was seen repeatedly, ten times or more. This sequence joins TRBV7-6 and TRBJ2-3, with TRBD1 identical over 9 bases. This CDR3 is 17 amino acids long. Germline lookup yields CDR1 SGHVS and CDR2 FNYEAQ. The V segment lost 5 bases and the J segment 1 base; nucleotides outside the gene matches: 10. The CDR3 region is CASSPRDRAVRTDTQYF. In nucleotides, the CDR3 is TGTGCCAGCAGCCCCCGGGACAGGGCAGTTCGCACAGATACGCAGTATTTT.

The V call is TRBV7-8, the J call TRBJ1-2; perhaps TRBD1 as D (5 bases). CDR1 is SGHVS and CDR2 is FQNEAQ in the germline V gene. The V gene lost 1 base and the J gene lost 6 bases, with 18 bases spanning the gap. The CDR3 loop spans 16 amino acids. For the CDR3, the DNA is TGTGCCAGCAGCTTAGACGTTGTGGGACTCGGCGATGGCTACACCTTC. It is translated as CASSLDVVGLGDGYTF. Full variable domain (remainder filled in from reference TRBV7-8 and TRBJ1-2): GAGVSQSPRYKVAKRGQDVALRCDPISGHVSLFWYQQALGQGPEFLTYFQNEAQLDKSGLPSDRFFAERPEGSVSTLKIQRTQQEDSAVYLCASSLDVVGLGDGYTFGSGTRLTVV.

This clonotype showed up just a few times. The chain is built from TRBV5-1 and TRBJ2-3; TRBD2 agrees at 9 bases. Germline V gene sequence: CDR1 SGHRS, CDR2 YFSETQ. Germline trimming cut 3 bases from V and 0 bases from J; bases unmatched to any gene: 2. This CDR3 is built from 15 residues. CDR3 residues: CASSSSGVSTDTQYF. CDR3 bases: TGCGCCAGCAGCTCTAGCGGGGTTAGCACAGATACGCAGTATTTT.

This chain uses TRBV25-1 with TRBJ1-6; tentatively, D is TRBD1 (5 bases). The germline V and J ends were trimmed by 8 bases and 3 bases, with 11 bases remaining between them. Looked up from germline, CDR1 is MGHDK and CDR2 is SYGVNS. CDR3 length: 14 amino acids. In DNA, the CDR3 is TGTGCCAGCCAGGACACTTTCTATAATTCACCCCTCCACTTT. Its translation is CASQDTFYNSPLHF.

DNA of the CDR3: TGCGCCAGCAAGCAGGGGCCCTTGAACACTGAAGCTTTCTTT. Translating it yields CASKQGPLNTEAFF. The chain combines TRBV5-1 with TRBJ1-1; a weak D match, TRBD1 (6 bases). V lost 6 bases, J lost 0 bases, and 12 bases lay in between. Germline V gene data show CDR1 as SGHRS and CDR2 as YFSETQ. This CDR3 has 14 residues.

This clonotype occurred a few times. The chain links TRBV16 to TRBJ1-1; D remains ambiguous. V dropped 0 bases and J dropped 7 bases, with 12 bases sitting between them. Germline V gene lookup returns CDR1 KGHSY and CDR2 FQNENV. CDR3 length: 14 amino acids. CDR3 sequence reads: CASSQSVSRSEAFF. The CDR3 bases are TGTGCCAGCAGCCAATCTGTCTCCCGGAGTGAAGCTTTCTTT.

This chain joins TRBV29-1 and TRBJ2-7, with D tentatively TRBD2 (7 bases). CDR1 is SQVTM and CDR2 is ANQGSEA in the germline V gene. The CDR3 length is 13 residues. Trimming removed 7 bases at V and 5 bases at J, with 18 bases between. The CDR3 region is CSASGGMKNEQYF. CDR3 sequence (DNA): TGCAGCGCGTCGGGGGGCATGAAGAACGAGCAGTACTTC.

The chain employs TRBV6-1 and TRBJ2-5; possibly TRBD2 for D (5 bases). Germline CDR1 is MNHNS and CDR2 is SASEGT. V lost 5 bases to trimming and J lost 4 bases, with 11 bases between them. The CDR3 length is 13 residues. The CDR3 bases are TGTGCCAGCAGTCCCACTAGAAGAGAGACCCAGTACTTC. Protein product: CASSPTRRETQYF.

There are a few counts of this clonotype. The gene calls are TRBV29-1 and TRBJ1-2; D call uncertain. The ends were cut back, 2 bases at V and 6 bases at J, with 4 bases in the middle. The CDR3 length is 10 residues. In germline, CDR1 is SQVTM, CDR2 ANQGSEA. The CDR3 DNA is TGCAGCGTTGAACGGAATGGCTACACCTTC. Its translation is CSVERNGYTF.

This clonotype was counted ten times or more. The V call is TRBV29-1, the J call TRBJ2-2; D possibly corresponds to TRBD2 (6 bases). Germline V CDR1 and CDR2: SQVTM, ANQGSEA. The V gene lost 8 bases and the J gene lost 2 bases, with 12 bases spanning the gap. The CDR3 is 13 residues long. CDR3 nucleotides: TGCAGCCTTTGGGACTTAAACACCGGGGAGCTGTTTTTT. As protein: CSLWDLNTGELFF.

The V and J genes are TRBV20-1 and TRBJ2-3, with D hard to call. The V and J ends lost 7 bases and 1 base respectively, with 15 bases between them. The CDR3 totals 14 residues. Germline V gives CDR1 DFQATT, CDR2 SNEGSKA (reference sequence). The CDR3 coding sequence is TGCAGTGTCATACGTCTCACAGGCACAGATACGCAGTATTTT. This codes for CSVIRLTGTDTQYF.

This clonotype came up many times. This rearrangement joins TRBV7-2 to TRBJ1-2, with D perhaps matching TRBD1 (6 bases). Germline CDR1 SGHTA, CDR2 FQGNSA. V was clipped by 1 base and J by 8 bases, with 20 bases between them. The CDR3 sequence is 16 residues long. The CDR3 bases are TGTGCCAGCAGCTTAGGGGGTATTGGGCAGGGGAACGGCTACACCTTC. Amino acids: CASSLGGIGQGNGYTF.

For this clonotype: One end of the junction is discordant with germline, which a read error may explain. In DNA, the CDR3 is TGCGCCAGCAGCTTGGGCGGGGGCCCTGGAATCTTC. Encoded protein: CASSLGGGPGIF. This chain links TRBV5-1 with TRBJ2-1, with D perhaps matching TRBD2 (7 bases). Germline V gives CDR1 SGHRS, CDR2 YFSETQ. The CDR3 runs 12 residues.

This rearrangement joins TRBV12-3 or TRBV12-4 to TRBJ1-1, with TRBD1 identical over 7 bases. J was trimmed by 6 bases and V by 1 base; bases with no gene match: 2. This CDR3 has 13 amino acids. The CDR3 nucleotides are TGTGCCAGCAGTTTAGTAGGGGGCTCTGAAGCTTTCTTT. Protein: CASSLVGGSEAFF.

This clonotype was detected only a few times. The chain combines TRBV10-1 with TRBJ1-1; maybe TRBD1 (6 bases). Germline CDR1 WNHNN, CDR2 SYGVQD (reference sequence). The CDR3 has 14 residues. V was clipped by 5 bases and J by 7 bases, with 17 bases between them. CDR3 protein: CASSSSYRVHEAFF. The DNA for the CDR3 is TGCGCCAGCAGTTCGAGTTACAGGGTTCATGAAGCTTTCTTT.

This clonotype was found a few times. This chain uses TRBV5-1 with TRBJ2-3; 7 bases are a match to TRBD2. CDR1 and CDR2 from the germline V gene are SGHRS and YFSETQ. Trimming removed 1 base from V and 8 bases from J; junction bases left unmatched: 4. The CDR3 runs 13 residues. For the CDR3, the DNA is TGCGCCAGCAGCTTGAGCAGGGAGGGTACGCAGTATTTT. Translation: CASSLSREGTQYF.

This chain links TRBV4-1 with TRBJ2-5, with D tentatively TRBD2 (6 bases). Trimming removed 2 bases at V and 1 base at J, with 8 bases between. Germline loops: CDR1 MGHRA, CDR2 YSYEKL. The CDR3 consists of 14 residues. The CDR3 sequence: CASSQRLGQETQYF. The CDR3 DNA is TGCGCCAGCAGCCAAAGACTAGGCCAAGAGACCCAGTACTTC.